This T cell receptor (beta chain) emerged from a study of blood T cell repertoires in COVID-19. Study background: Sources were T cells, B-cell-depleted T cells, or PBMCs; the material itself was cDNA or gDNA.

Method: immunoSEQ multiplex PCR; TCRdb's copy keeps in-frame clones and lacks some. The table shows a few hundred thousand clones, with 85% occurring only once. CDR3 length equals 13 residues. Trimming pared 4 bases from V and 7 bases from J, leaving 14 bases between. Germline V gives CDR1 SGHRS, CDR2 YFSETQ. The specimen sequenced was peripheral blood. The chain combines TRBV5-1 with TRBJ1-1, with D tentatively TRBD1 (5 bases). The clonotype comes from a human donor in a cohort sampled during active COVID-19. The CDR3 DNA follows: TGCGCCAGCAGCCCTAGGGGCCAACTTGAAGCTTTCTTT. Amino acid sequence: CASSPRGQLEAFF.